This entry lists 29 T cell receptor beta chains sequenced from one sample in a study of blood T cell repertoires in COVID-19. TCRdb keeps only in-frame clones here, not all; method: immunoSEQ multiplex PCR. The data contain 200,000 to 250,000 clones, 88% of them singletons. Sequenced sample: PBMCs or T cells enriched from blood (not recorded which). The receptors come from a woman aged 30 to 39 who had been exposed to COVID-19.

This clone occurred once. The chain couples TRBV3-1 (or the pseudogene TRBV3-2) to TRBJ1-2, with TRBD1 as a possible D gene (6 bases). The CDR3 extends over 14 amino acids. Per the germline V gene, CDR1 is LGHDT and CDR2 is YNNKEL (reference sequence). V was clipped by 2 bases and J by 4 bases, with 11 bases between them. CDR3 nucleotide sequence: TGTGCCAGCAGCCAAAGGGACATGGGCTATGGCTACACCTTC. Amino acids: CASSQRDMGYGYTF.

The chain employs TRBV2 and TRBJ2-6, with 8 bases aligning to TRBD1. This CDR3 is built from 15 residues. Per the germline V gene, CDR1 is SNHLY and CDR2 is FYNNEI. Germline trimming cut 4 bases from V and 2 bases from J; bases unmatched to any gene: 1. The CDR3 DNA reads as TGTGCCAGCAGTGTGGACAGGGCTGGGGCCAACGTCCTGACTTTC. Translating gives CASSVDRAGANVLTF.

A few counts support this clone. V gene TRBV5-4 combines with J gene TRBJ2-7, with D hard to call. Germline V gene lookup returns CDR1 SGHNT and CDR2 YYREEE (reference sequence). The CDR3 length is 14 residues. V was pared by 4 bases and J by 2 bases, with 13 bases between. The CDR3 reads CASSPYVGPYEQYF. The CDR3 DNA reads as TGTGCCAGCAGCCCTTACGTTGGGCCCTACGAGCAGTACTTC.

The chain employs TRBV24-1 and TRBJ2-3; TRBD2 agrees at 7 bases. There are 17 residues in the CDR3. V was pared by 0 bases and J by 2 bases, with 7 bases of the junction left unmatched. Germline lookup yields CDR1 KGHDR and CDR2 SFDVKD. The CDR3 nucleotides are TGTGCCACCAGTGATTTGCCGGTGGGACTAACCACAGATACGCAGTATTTT. Protein sequence: CATSDLPVGLTTDTQYF.

The V and J genes are TRBV9 and TRBJ2-1; D is undetermined. There are 15 residues in the CDR3. The germline V gene encodes CDR1 SGDLS and CDR2 YYNGEE. Trimming left V 6 bases short and J 7 bases short, with 20 bases between. The CDR3 is CASTQLASAVNEQFF. DNA of the CDR3: TGTGCCAGCACCCAACTCGCAAGCGCCGTTAATGAGCAGTTCTTC.

This clone was seen a few times. V usage is TRBV5-6 and J usage is TRBJ1-2, with 8 positions matching TRBD1. V shed 3 bases, J shed 7 bases, and the junction held 11 bases outside the gene matches. This CDR3 contains 15 residues. Germline loops: CDR1 SGHDT, CDR2 YYEEEE. CDR3 amino acids: CASSSTVRGLAGYTF. As DNA, the CDR3 is TGTGCCAGCAGCTCGACCGTCAGGGGGCTCGCTGGCTACACCTTC.

The chain joins TRBV2 to TRBJ1-6; D uncertain. Germline CDR1 SNHLY, CDR2 FYNNEI. Trimming took off 0 bases at V and 6 bases at J, with 12 bases between the two ends. This CDR3 has 16 amino acids. CDR3 protein: CASSEAVGVFNSPLHF. Here the CDR3 DNA reads TGTGCCAGCAGTGAAGCGGTCGGGGTGTTTAATTCACCCCTCCACTTT.

The rearrangement joins TRBV12-5 to TRBJ2-1; weak D call: TRBD2 (6 bases). CDR3 length: 16 residues. Trimming removed 6 bases from V and 0 bases from J, with 15 bases in between. Germline CDR1 LGHNT, CDR2 FRNRAP. For the CDR3, the DNA is TGTGCTAGTGGCTACCTTGGGGGGAGCTCCTACAATGAGCAGTTCTTC. Translation: CASGYLGGSSYNEQFF.

The chain recombines TRBV6-5 with TRBJ2-3, with 9 bases aligning to TRBD2. This CDR3 has 14 amino acids. After removal of 6 bases from V and 6 bases from J, the junction contained 7 bases not matched to a gene. CDR1 and CDR2 from the germline V gene are MNHEY and SVGAGI. The CDR3 reads CASSVAGEQDTQYF. The DNA for the CDR3 is TGTGCCAGCAGCGTAGCGGGGGAACAGGATACGCAGTATTTT.

This rearrangement joins TRBV6-6 to TRBJ2-5; the D gene is possibly TRBD1 (6 bases). Germline values: CDR1 MNHNY, CDR2 SVGAGI (reference sequence). This CDR3 is 13 amino acids long. V shed 8 bases and J shed 5 bases, with 15 bases lying between them. The CDR3 region has the DNA TGTGCCAGCTCCCTAACAGGGTGGGAGACCCAGTACTTC. Residues: CASSLTGWETQYF.

This clone was observed a handful of times. The genes are TRBV19 and TRBJ1-1, with D possibly TRBD1 on 6 matching bases. The CDR3 runs to 14 residues. Germline V lookup: CDR1 LNHDA, CDR2 SQIVND (reference sequence). Trimming took 4 bases from V and 4 from J, leaving 13 bases between them. Here the CDR3 DNA reads TGTGCCAGTAGTAGGGGGCGCTTGACCACTGAAGCTTTCTTT. Amino acid sequence: CASSRGRLTTEAFF.

This chain uses TRBV7-9 with TRBJ2-1; D gene ambiguous. Germline CDR1 reads SEHNR; CDR2 reads FQNEAQ (reference sequence). The CDR3 sequence is 14 residues long. Trimming pared 2 bases from V and 4 bases from J, leaving 9 bases between. The CDR3 DNA reads TGTGCCAGCAGCTTAACGGTTCCTTACAATGAGCAGTTCTTC. Protein sequence: CASSLTVPYNEQFF. Full variable domain (outside the CDR3, taken from reference TRBV7-9 and TRBJ2-1): DTGVSQNPRHKITKRGQNVTFRCDPISEHNRLYWYRQTLGQGPEFLTYFQNEAQLEKSRLLSDRFSAERPKGSFSTLEIQRTEQGDSAMYLCASSLTVPYNEQFFGPGTRLTVL.

The CDR3 nucleotides are TGTGCCAGCAGCTTGTTAGTTCCCCTCAATCAGCCCCAGCATTTT. This sequence encodes CASSLLVPLNQPQHF. The chain carries TRBV5-8 and TRBJ1-5; D ambiguous. The CDR3 runs to 15 residues. With 1 base removed from V and 3 bases from J, the gap between germline ends came to 11 bases. Germline-derived CDR1 and CDR2 are SGHTS and YDEGEE.

This chain connects TRBV11-2 to TRBJ2-1, with a weak D call TRBD1 (5 bases). V gave up 5 bases and J gave up 9 bases, with 11 bases separating them. This CDR3 is 12 amino acids long. CDR1 and CDR2 from the germline V gene are SGHAT and FQNNGV. Written as DNA, the CDR3 is TGTGCCAGCAGCAACGGAAGGGGTGAGCAGTTCTTC. Encoded protein: CASSNGRGEQFF.

In this sample, this clone turned up once. This chain connects TRBV19 to TRBJ2-7, with 11 bases aligning to TRBD1. V trimming: 3 bases; J trimming: 6 bases; junction bases outside the gene matches: 7. The CDR3 spans 15 residues. Germline lookup yields CDR1 LNHDA and CDR2 SQIVND (reference sequence). Here the CDR3 reads CASSIRDRGSGEQYF. DNA for the CDR3: TGTGCCAGTAGTATTAGGGACAGGGGGAGTGGCGAGCAGTACTTC.

A note on this clone: An end of the junction differs from the germline gene, which may be a read error. The V call is TRBV2, the J call TRBJ2-3; the D gene is possibly TRBD1 (5 bases). Germline CDR1 and CDR2: SNHLY and FYNNEI. The length of the CDR3 is 11 residues. CDR3 sequence: CASSGWGLLDF. DNA for the CDR3: TGTGCCAGCAGTGGGTGGGGCCTTCTGGATTTT.

The CDR3 region has the DNA TGCGCCAGCAGCCGAGCGGACAGGGGGAGAGAGACCCAGTACTTC. Translation: CASSRADRGRETQYF. The rearrangement joins TRBV5-1 to TRBJ2-5; 10 bases are a match to TRBD1. CDR1 is SGHRS, CDR2 YFSETQ, per germline. The V and J ends lost 4 bases and 4 bases, in that order; junction bases with no gene match: 7. The CDR3 runs 15 residues.

The chain links TRBV18 to TRBJ2-5; 11 nucleotides match TRBD2. J gave up 7 bases and V 4 bases, and 11 bases lay outside the gene matches. This CDR3 is built from 16 residues. From germline, CDR1 is KGHSH and CDR2 LQKENI. Here the CDR3 reads CASSLDQLAGGMTQYF. The CDR3 DNA follows: TGTGCCAGCTCACTCGACCAATTAGCGGGAGGGATGACCCAGTACTTC.

This clone was seen once. The V call is TRBV30, the J call TRBJ2-7; TRBD1 matches at 8 bases. Trimming removed 3 bases from V and 12 bases from J; junction bases left unmatched: 10. Germline lookup yields CDR1 GTSNPN and CDR2 SVGIG (reference sequence). The CDR3 is 12 residues long. CDR3 nucleotides: TGTGCCTGGAGCCGATCTGGGACAGGCATGTACTTC. Translated, it gives CAWSRSGTGMYF.

This chain links TRBV19 with TRBJ1-5; 7 bases line up with TRBD1. Germline loops: CDR1 LNHDA, CDR2 SQIVND (reference sequence). The CDR3 totals 16 residues. V shed 5 bases, J shed 3 bases, and the junction held 10 bases outside the gene matches. The CDR3 nucleotides are TGTGCCAGTAGTGGACTCCGGGACAGATACAATCAGCCCCAGCATTTT. Amino acid sequence: CASSGLRDRYNQPQHF.

CDR3 in DNA: TGTGCCAGCACCCTTAGTCGTGATACGCAGTATTTT. This codes for CASTLSRDTQYF. The chain joins TRBV6-1 to TRBJ2-3; D not resolved. The CDR3 has 12 amino acids. Trimming took 7 bases from V and 6 from J, leaving 11 bases between them. Germline assignment: CDR1 MNHNS and CDR2 SASEGT.

V gene TRBV11-2 combines with J gene TRBJ2-4, with D unclear. With 7 bases removed from V and 1 base from J, the gap between germline ends came to 14 bases. The CDR3 is 15 amino acids. Germline V lookup: CDR1 SGHAT, CDR2 FQNNGV. The chain's CDR3 is CASTSPTGAKNIQYF. CDR3 nucleotide sequence: TGTGCCAGCACCTCCCCGACTGGCGCCAAAAACATTCAGTACTTC.

The chain combines TRBV12-3 or TRBV12-4 with TRBJ1-1; the match to TRBD1 covers 7 bases. CDR3 length: 11 residues. Unmatched junction bases numbered 5, after V lost 6 bases and J lost 10 bases. The CDR3 loop is CASSYRTGAFF. DNA for the CDR3: TGTGCCAGCAGCTACCGGACAGGAGCTTTCTTT.

CDR3 sequence reads: CASSLRGSEKLFF. The CDR3 DNA sequence: TGTGCCAGCAGCTTGCGGGGGAGTGAAAAACTGTTTTTT. The chain uses TRBV5-8 and TRBJ1-4, with D possibly being TRBD1 (5 bases). CDR1 and CDR2 (germline): SGHTS, YDEGEE. The V gene lost 1 base and the J gene lost 7 bases, with 8 bases spanning the gap. CDR3 length equals 13 residues.

The chain couples TRBV27 to TRBJ1-6; weak D call: TRBD1 (5 bases). The V end was cut by 4 bases, the J end by 19 bases, with 23 bases between. The germline CDR1 and CDR2 sequences are MNHEY and SMNVEV (reference sequence). The CDR3 is 14 amino acids. The chain's CDR3 is CASSYRQGPVRLHF. CDR3 coding DNA: TGTGCCAGCAGTTATCGGCAGGGCCCCGTTCGACTGCACTTT.

The rearrangement joins TRBV7-6 to TRBJ2-3, with 11 bases identical to TRBD1. Germline trimming cut 1 base from V and 4 bases from J; bases unmatched to any gene: 4. Germline lookup yields CDR1 SGHVS and CDR2 FNYEAQ. The CDR3 is 16 amino acids. CDR3: CASSLGGQGAPDTQYF. The CDR3 region has the DNA TGTGCCAGCAGCTTAGGAGGACAGGGGGCCCCAGATACGCAGTATTTT.

The chain combines TRBV11-2 with TRBJ2-3; the D gene is possibly TRBD2 (5 bases). With 3 bases removed from V and 2 bases from J, the gap between germline ends came to 12 bases. The CDR3 runs 15 residues. Per germline, CDR1 SGHAT and CDR2 FQNNGV. The CDR3: CASSFRGLTTDTQYF. Here the CDR3 DNA reads TGTGCCAGCAGCTTTCGGGGTCTCACCACAGATACGCAGTATTTT.

The V gene is TRBV9, the J gene TRBJ1-4, with D perhaps TRBD1 (6 bases). Germline V gene data show CDR1 as SGDLS and CDR2 as YYNGEE. The V end was cut by 3 bases, the J end by 8 bases, with 17 bases between. The CDR3 spans 15 residues. DNA for the CDR3: TGTGCCAGCAGCGGTAGTGGGGGGGCCTGGGAAAAACTGTTTTTT. Amino acid sequence: CASSGSGGAWEKLFF.

V and J are TRBV4-1 and TRBJ2-2, with 14 bases aligning to TRBD2. CDR1 is MGHRA and CDR2 is YSYEKL in the germline V gene. After removal of 5 bases from V and 4 bases from J, the junction contained 12 bases not matched to a gene. The CDR3 runs to 19 residues. The DNA of the CDR3 is TGCGCCAGCAGCTATCGGGGGACTAGCGGGAGTATAATCACCGGGGAGCTGTTTTTT. It specifies CASSYRGTSGSIITGELFF.